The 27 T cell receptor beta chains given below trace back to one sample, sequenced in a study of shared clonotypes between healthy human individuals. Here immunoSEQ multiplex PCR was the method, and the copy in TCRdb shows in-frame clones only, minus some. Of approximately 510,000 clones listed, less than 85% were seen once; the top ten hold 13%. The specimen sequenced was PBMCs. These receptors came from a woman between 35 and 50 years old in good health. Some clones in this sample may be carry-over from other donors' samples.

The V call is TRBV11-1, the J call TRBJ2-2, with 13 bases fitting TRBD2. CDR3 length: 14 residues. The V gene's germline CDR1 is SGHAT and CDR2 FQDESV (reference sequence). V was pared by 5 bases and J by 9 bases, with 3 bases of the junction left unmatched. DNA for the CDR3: TGTGCCAGCAGCGATGGGACTAGCGGGAGGGAGCTGTTTTTT. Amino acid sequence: CASSDGTSGRELFF.

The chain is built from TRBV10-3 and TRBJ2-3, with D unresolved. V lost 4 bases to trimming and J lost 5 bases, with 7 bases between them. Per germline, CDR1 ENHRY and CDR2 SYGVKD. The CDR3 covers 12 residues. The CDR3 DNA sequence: TGTGCCATCAGTGCCACGGGAGATACGCAGTATTTT. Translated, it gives CAISATGDTQYF.

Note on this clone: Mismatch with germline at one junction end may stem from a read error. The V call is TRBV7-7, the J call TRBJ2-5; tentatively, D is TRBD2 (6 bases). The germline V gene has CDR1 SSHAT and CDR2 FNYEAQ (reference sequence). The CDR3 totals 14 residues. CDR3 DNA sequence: TGTGCTAGCAGCTTAAACGGGAGAGGAGAGACCCAGTACTTC. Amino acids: CASSLNGRGETQYF.

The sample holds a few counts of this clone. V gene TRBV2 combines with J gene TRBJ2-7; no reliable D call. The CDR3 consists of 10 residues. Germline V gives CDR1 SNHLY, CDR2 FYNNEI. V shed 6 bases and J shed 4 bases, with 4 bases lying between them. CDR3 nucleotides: TGTGCCAGCAGAAGTTACGAGCAGTACTTC. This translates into CASRSYEQYF.

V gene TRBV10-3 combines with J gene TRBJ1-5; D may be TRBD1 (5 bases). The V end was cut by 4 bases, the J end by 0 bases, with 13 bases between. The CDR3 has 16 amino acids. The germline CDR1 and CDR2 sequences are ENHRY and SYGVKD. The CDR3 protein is CAISATGVYSNQPQHF. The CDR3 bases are TGTGCCATCAGTGCTACAGGAGTCTATAGCAATCAGCCCCAGCATTTT.

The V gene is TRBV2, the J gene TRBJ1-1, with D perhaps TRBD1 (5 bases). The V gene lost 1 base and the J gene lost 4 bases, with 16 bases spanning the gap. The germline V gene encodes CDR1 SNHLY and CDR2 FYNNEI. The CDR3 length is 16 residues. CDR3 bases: TGTGCCAGCAGTGAAGGCCAGGGAATGGTCGGCACTGAAGCTTTCTTT. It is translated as CASSEGQGMVGTEAFF.

CDR3 nucleotides: TGCAGCGTTGAATCCCGGACGGGAGGGCAGTATTTT. Translation: CSVESRTGGQYF. V gene TRBV29-1 combines with J gene TRBJ2-3; 7 positions agree with TRBD2. CDR3 length: 12 amino acids. V shed 2 bases, J shed 11 bases, and the junction held 7 bases outside the gene matches. The germline CDR1 and CDR2 sequences are SQVTM and ANQGSEA.

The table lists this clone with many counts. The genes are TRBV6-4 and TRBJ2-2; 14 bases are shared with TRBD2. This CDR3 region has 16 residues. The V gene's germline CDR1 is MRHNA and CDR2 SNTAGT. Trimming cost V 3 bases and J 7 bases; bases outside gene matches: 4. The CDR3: CASSEGTSGSLGELFF. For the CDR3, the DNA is TGTGCCAGCAGTGAGGGGACTAGCGGGAGTCTCGGGGAGCTGTTTTTT.

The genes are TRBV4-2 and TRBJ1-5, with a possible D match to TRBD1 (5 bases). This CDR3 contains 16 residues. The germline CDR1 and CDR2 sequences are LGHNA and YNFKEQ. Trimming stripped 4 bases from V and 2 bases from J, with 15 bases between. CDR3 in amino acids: CASSPTEGFGNQPQHF. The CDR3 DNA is TGTGCCAGCAGCCCTACCGAGGGGTTTGGCAATCAGCCCCAGCATTTT.

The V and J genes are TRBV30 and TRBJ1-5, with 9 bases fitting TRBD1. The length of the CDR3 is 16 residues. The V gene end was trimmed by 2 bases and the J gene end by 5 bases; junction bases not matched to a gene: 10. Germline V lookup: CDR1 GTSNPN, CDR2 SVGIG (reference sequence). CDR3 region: CAWSKPGQGHHQPQHF. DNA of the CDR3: TGTGCCTGGAGTAAGCCGGGACAGGGTCACCATCAGCCCCAGCATTTT.

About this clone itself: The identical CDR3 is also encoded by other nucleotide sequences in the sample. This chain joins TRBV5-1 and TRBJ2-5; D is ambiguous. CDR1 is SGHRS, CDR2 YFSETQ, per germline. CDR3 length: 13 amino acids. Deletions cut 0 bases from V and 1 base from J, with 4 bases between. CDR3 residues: CASSLGSQETQYF. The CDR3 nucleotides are TGCGCCAGCAGCTTGGGGAGCCAAGAGACCCAGTACTTC.

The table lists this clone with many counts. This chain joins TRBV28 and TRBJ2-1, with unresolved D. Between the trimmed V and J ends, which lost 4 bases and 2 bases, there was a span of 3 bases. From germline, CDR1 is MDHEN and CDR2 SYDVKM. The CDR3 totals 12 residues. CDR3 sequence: CASSWAYNEQFF. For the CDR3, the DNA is TGTGCCAGCAGTTGGGCCTACAATGAGCAGTTCTTC.

The CDR3 sequence is CATQRGTGGAGYGYTF. The CDR3, as DNA: TGCGCCACCCAGCGGGGGACAGGGGGCGCAGGCTATGGCTACACCTTC. The chain joins TRBV5-1 to TRBJ1-2; the match to TRBD1 covers 12 bases. CDR1 SGHRS and CDR2 YFSETQ come from the germline V gene. With V trimmed by 9 bases and J by 4 bases, 13 bases remained unmatched. This CDR3 region has 16 residues.

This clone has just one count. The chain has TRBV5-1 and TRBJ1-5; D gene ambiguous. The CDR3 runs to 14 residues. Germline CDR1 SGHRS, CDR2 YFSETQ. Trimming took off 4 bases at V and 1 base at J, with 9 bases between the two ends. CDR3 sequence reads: CASSPDGSNQPQHF. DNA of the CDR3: TGCGCCAGCAGCCCCGACGGAAGCAATCAGCCCCAGCATTTT.

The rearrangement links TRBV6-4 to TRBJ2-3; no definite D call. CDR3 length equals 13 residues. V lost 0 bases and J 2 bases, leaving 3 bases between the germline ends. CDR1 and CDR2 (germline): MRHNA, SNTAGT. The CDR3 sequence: CASSDSNTDTQYF. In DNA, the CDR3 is TGTGCCAGCAGTGACTCGAACACAGATACGCAGTATTTT.

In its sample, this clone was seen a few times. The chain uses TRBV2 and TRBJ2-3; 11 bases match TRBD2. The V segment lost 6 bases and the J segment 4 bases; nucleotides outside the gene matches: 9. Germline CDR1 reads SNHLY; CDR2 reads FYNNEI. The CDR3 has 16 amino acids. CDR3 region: CASRREVAGGADTQYF. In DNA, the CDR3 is TGTGCCAGCAGGAGGGAGGTAGCGGGAGGGGCAGATACGCAGTATTTT.

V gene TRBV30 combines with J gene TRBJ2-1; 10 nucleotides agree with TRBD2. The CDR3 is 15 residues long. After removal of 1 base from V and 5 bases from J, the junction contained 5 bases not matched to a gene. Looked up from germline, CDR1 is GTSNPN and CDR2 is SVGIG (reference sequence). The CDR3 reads CAWSGASGSNNEQFF. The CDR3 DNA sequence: TGTGCCTGGAGTGGAGCTAGCGGGAGTAACAATGAGCAGTTCTTC. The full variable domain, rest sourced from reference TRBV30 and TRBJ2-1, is SQTIHQWPATLVQPVGSPLSLECTVEGTSNPNLYWYRQAAGRGLQLLFYSVGIGQISSEVPQNLSASRPQDRQFILSSKKLLLSDSGFYLCAWSGASGSNNEQFFGPGTRLTVL.

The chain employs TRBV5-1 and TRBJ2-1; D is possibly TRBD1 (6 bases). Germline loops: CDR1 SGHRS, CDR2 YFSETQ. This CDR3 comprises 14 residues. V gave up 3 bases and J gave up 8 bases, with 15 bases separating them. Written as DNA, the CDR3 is TGCGCCAGCAGCTGGGGGCCAAGCGAGGATGAGCAGTTCTTC. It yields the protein CASSWGPSEDEQFF. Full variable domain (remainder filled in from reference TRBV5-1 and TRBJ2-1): KAGVTQTPRYLIKTRGQQVTLSCSPISGHRSVSWYQQTPGQGLQFLFEYFSETQRNKGNFPGRFSGRQFSNSRSEMNVSTLELGDSALYLCASSWGPSEDEQFFGPGTRLTVL.

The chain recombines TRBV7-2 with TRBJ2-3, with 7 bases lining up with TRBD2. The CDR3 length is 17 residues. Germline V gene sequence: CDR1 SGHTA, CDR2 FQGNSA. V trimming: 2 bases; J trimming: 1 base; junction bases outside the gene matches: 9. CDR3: CASSLSGMMGGTDTQYF. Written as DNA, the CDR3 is TGTGCCAGCAGCTTAAGCGGGATGATGGGGGGCACAGATACGCAGTATTTT.

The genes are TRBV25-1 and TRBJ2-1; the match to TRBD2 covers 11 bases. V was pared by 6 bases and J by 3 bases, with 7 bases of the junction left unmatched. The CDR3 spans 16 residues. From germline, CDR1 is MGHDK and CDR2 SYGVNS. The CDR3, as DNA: TGTGCCAGCAGCGATACTAGCGGGAGAAACTACAATGAGCAGTTCTTC. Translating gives CASSDTSGRNYNEQFF.

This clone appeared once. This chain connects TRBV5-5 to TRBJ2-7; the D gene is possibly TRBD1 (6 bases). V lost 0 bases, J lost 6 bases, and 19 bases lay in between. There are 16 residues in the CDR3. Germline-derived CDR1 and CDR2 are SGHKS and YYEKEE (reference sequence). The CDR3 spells CASSLGRDTVFSEQYF. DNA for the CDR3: TGTGCCAGCAGCTTGGGCCGGGACACAGTTTTCTCCGAGCAGTACTTC.

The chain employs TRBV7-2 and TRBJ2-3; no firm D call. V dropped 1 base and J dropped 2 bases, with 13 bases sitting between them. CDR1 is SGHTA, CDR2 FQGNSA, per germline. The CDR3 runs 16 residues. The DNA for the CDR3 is TGTGCCAGCAGCTTAGGTCTCAGTTTGCCCACAGATACGCAGTATTTT. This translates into CASSLGLSLPTDTQYF.

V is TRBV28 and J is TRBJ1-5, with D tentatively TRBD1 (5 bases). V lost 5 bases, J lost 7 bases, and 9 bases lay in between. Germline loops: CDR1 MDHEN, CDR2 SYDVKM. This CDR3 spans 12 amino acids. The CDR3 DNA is TGTGCCAGCAGTACCAGGGAACAGCCCCAGCATTTT. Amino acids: CASSTREQPQHF.

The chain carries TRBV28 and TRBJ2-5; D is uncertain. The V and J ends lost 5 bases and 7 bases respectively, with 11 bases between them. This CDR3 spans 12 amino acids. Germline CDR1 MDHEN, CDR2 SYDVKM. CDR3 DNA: TGTGCCAGCAGTCCCGCCGTAGGGACCCAGTACTTC. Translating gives CASSPAVGTQYF.

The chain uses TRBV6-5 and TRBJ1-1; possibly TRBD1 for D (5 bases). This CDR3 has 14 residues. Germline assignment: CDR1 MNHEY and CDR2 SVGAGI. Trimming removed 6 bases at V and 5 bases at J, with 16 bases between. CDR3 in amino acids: CASSFVLGGTEAFF. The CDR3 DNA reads TGTGCCAGCAGCTTCGTCCTGGGGGGGACTGAAGCTTTCTTT.

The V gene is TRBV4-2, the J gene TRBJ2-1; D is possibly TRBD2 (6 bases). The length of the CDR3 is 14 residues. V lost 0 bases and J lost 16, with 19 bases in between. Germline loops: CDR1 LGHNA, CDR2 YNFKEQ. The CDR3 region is CASSQDIRSDYLFF. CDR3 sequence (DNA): TGTGCCAGCAGCCAAGATATCAGGTCGGACTATTTATTCTTC.

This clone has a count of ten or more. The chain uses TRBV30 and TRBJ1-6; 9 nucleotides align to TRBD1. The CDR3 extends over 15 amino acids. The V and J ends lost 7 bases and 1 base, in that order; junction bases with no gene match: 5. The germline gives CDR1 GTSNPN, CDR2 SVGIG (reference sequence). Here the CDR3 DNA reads TGTGCCTCCCGACAGGGGGTTTCCTATAATTCACCCCTCCACTTT. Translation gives CASRQGVSYNSPLHF.